Each of the 20 T cell receptor beta chains below was sequenced from the same sample in a study of Tregs in tolerant kidney transplant recipients. Repertoires were generated with immunoSEQ multiplex PCR, while TCRdb's copy carries only in-frame clones and drops some. The profile shows around 74,000 clones, 95% to 98% of them singletons. The sequencing here drew on CD4+ T cells from blood, taken before the transplant. Receptors were obtained from a human donor who received a combined kidney and bone marrow transplant.

J is TRBJ2-7 and V is TRBV7-3, with 7 nucleotides matching TRBD2. V dropped 2 bases and J dropped 2; count of bases not matched to a gene: 6. Germline V gene lookup returns CDR1 SGHTA and CDR2 FQGTGA. This CDR3 has 15 residues. The CDR3 here is CASSLVAGLTYEQYF. CDR3 nucleotide sequence: TGTGCCAGCAGCTTAGTAGCGGGCCTTACCTACGAGCAGTACTTC. The whole variable domain, filled in from reference TRBV7-3 and TRBJ2-7, reads GAGVSQTPSNKVTEKGKYVELRCDPISGHTALYWYRQSLGQGPEFLIYFQGTGAADDSGLPNDRFFAVRPEGSVSTLKIQRTERGDSAVYLCASSLVAGLTYEQYFGPGTRLTVT.

The chain carries TRBV7-9 and TRBJ2-3, with TRBD2 matching over 7 bases. This CDR3 comprises 18 residues. Looked up from germline, CDR1 is SEHNR and CDR2 is FQNEAQ (reference sequence). Trimming removed 4 bases from V and 1 base from J; junction bases left unmatched: 14. The CDR3 sequence is CASSYPGGGSIGTDTQYF. In DNA, the CDR3 is TGTGCCAGCAGCTACCCGGGGGGAGGTAGTATCGGCACAGATACGCAGTATTTT.

This sequence joins TRBV7-2 and TRBJ1-3; D is unclear. This CDR3 is 12 amino acids long. Trimming took 6 bases from V and 4 from J, leaving 7 bases between them. CDR1 is SGHTA and CDR2 is FQGNSA in the germline V gene. CDR3 nucleotides: TGTGCCAGCAGGACACAGGGAAACACCATATATTTT. Its protein product is CASRTQGNTIYF.

The rearrangement links TRBV6-6 to TRBJ2-3; D perhaps matches TRBD2 (5 bases). This CDR3 contains 12 residues. Germline-derived CDR1 and CDR2 are MNHNY and SVGAGI (reference sequence). Trimming cost V 7 bases and J 6 bases, with 11 bases left between them. CDR3 loop: CASTLAGDTQYF. CDR3 bases: TGTGCCAGCACTCTAGCCGGCGATACGCAGTATTTT.

This chain links TRBV6-1 with TRBJ1-4; D not certain. The CDR3 totals 14 residues. The germline gives CDR1 MNHNS, CDR2 SASEGT. V lost 4 bases to trimming and J lost 7 bases, with 13 bases between them. CDR3 DNA: TGTGCCAGCAGTGGAGGTGGGTTCGGTGAAAAACTGTTTTTT. Protein: CASSGGGFGEKLFF.

This chain joins TRBV4-3 and TRBJ2-7; tentatively, D is TRBD1 (6 bases). From germline, CDR1 is LGHNA and CDR2 YSLEER. The CDR3 runs to 13 residues. The germline V and J ends were trimmed by 1 base and 4 bases, with 8 bases remaining between them. The CDR3 is CASSQGTGYEQYF. CDR3 sequence (DNA): TGCGCCAGCAGCCAAGGCACAGGGTACGAGCAGTACTTC.

This chain links TRBV2 with TRBJ2-2, with a possible D match to TRBD2 (5 bases). The CDR3 consists of 10 residues. Looked up from germline, CDR1 is SNHLY and CDR2 is FYNNEI. Trimming removed 8 bases at V and 7 bases at J, with 5 bases between. The CDR3 DNA sequence: TGTGCCAGCGGAGGCGGGGAGCTGTTTTTT. This gives the protein CASGGGELFF.

The chain links TRBV6-5 to TRBJ1-5; D possibly corresponds to TRBD1 (6 bases). Between the trimmed V and J ends, which lost 6 bases and 1 base, there was a span of 13 bases. There are 15 residues in the CDR3. Per germline, CDR1 MNHEY and CDR2 SVGAGI. This chain's CDR3 is CASSRTGTSNQPQHF. The CDR3 nucleotides are TGTGCCAGCAGCCGTACAGGGACGAGCAATCAGCCCCAGCATTTT.

The rearrangement uses TRBV5-1 and TRBJ2-1, with 10 positions matching TRBD1. Germline CDR1 is SGHRS and CDR2 is YFSETQ. After removal of 0 bases from V and 5 bases from J, the junction contained 2 bases not matched to a gene. This CDR3 has 15 amino acids. The CDR3 is CASSLEGQGDNEQFF. The CDR3 coding sequence is TGCGCCAGCAGCTTGGAAGGACAGGGGGACAATGAGCAGTTCTTC.

This chain links TRBV6-1 with TRBJ2-5; TRBD2 agrees at 10 bases. Germline V gene sequence: CDR1 MNHNS, CDR2 SASEGT. This CDR3 region has 16 residues. V shed 3 bases, J shed 4 bases, and the junction held 8 bases outside the gene matches. DNA for the CDR3: TGTGCCAGCAGTGAGCAGGTGGCTAGCGGGAGAGAGACCCAGTACTTC. The encoded protein is CASSEQVASGRETQYF.

This chain connects TRBV15 to TRBJ2-1; 10 bases fit TRBD2. V dropped 8 bases and J dropped 4; count of bases not matched to a gene: 20. Germline CDR1 and CDR2: LNHNV and YYDKDF (reference sequence). The CDR3 has 19 amino acids. In DNA, the CDR3 is TGTGCCACCTCTGATACAGAGGGTGTGGGGACTAGCGCGTACAATGAGCAGTTCTTC. It translates to CATSDTEGVGTSAYNEQFF. The entire variable domain, with the rest obtained from reference TRBV15 and TRBJ2-1, is as follows: DAMVIQNPRYQVTQFGKPVTLSCSQTLNHNVMYWYQQKSSQAPKLLFHYYDKDFNNEADTPDNFQSRRPNTSFCFLDIRSPGLGDTAMYLCATSDTEGVGTSAYNEQFFGPGTRLTVL.

The genes are TRBV7-2 and TRBJ2-1, with 12 bases that match TRBD2. The CDR3 extends over 16 amino acids. CDR1 and CDR2 from the germline V gene are SGHTA and FQGNSA. Trimming took 2 bases from V and 6 from J; bases not matched to a gene: 5. The CDR3 loop is CASSLPLAGGLNEQFF. CDR3 nucleotides: TGTGCCAGCAGCTTACCGCTAGCGGGGGGGCTCAATGAGCAGTTCTTC.

The CDR3 DNA sequence: TGCGCCAGCAGCCAAGATACGGGGATGGGGGCAGGGGAAAAACTGTTTTTT. This gives the protein CASSQDTGMGAGEKLFF. V gene TRBV4-3 combines with J gene TRBJ1-4, with D perhaps matching TRBD1 (6 bases). The V gene's germline CDR1 is LGHNA and CDR2 YSLEER. The CDR3 contains 17 residues. The germline V and J ends were trimmed by 0 bases and 8 bases, with 19 bases remaining between them.

CDR3 in amino acids: CASSARPTGAWDTEAFF. The CDR3 DNA follows: TGTGCCAGCAGCGCCCGACCGACAGGGGCCTGGGACACTGAAGCTTTCTTT. The rearrangement links TRBV9 to TRBJ1-1, with TRBD1 matching over 8 bases. Germline V CDR1 and CDR2: SGDLS, YYNGEE. Germline trimming cut 3 bases from V and 3 bases from J; bases unmatched to any gene: 13. CDR3 length: 17 residues.

The chain employs TRBV15 and TRBJ1-2; D is uncertain. Between the trimmed V and J ends, which lost 1 base and 6 bases, there was a span of 12 bases. The CDR3 spans 14 residues. Germline V gives CDR1 LNHNV, CDR2 YYDKDF (reference sequence). CDR3 protein: CATSRVRLSHGYTF. The CDR3 nucleotides are TGTGCCACCAGCAGAGTCCGGTTGTCCCATGGCTACACCTTC.

This sequence joins TRBV30 and TRBJ2-2; the match to TRBD2 covers 10 bases. Germline assignment: CDR1 GTSNPN and CDR2 SVGIG (reference sequence). This CDR3 contains 14 residues. Trimming cost V 3 bases and J 6 bases; bases outside gene matches: 4. The CDR3 loop is CAWRLAGGPGELFF. The CDR3 DNA reads as TGTGCCTGGAGGTTAGCGGGAGGTCCCGGGGAGCTGTTTTTT.

The count of this clone is one. This chain uses TRBV7-3 with TRBJ2-1; TRBD2 agrees at 8 bases. This CDR3 is 16 amino acids long. Germline assignment: CDR1 SGHTA and CDR2 FQGTGA. The V segment lost 5 bases and the J segment 10 bases; nucleotides outside the gene matches: 16. The CDR3 reads CASSPRVGSGKVEQFF. Written as DNA, the CDR3 is TGTGCCAGCAGCCCAAGGGTTGGTAGCGGGAAGGTAGAGCAGTTCTTC.

V usage is TRBV4-1 and J usage is TRBJ1-5; TRBD1 aligns across 10 bases. V lost 3 bases to trimming and J lost 7 bases; unmatched junction nucleotides: 9. There are 16 residues in the CDR3. Germline V gene sequence: CDR1 MGHRA, CDR2 YSYEKL. CDR3 in DNA: TGCGCCAGCAGCCAGACCGGGACAGGGGCTCAACAGCCCCAGCATTTT. This sequence encodes CASSQTGTGAQQPQHF.

The chain links TRBV7-2 to TRBJ1-1; D is perhaps TRBD1 (5 bases). Germline V gene sequence: CDR1 SGHTA, CDR2 FQGNSA. CDR3 length: 12 amino acids. Trimming took 5 bases from V and 5 from J, leaving 9 bases between them. In DNA form, the CDR3 reads TGTGCCAGCAGCGTCGGGGGGACTGAAGCTTTCTTT. It codes for CASSVGGTEAFF.

The chain couples TRBV5-1 to TRBJ2-4; no clear D. The germline V gene encodes CDR1 SGHRS and CDR2 YFSETQ. The CDR3 runs 15 residues. Trimming left V 4 bases short and J 0 bases short, with 11 bases between. The CDR3 protein is CASSEIPLAKNIQYF. The CDR3 coding sequence is TGCGCCAGCAGCGAAATCCCACTAGCCAAAAACATTCAGTACTTC. Full variable domain (outside the CDR3, taken from reference TRBV5-1 and TRBJ2-4): KAGVTQTPRYLIKTRGQQVTLSCSPISGHRSVSWYQQTPGQGLQFLFEYFSETQRNKGNFPGRFSGRQFSNSRSEMNVSTLELGDSALYLCASSEIPLAKNIQYFGAGTRLSVL.